The clone carrying this TCR beta chain was detected ten times or more. CDR1 KGHSY and CDR2 FQNENV come from the germline V gene. The CDR3 is made up of 17 amino acids. The V and J ends lost 5 bases and 4 bases respectively, with 23 bases between them. This entry belongs to a study of kidney transplant recipient with SARS-CoV-2 infection. TCRdb passed the reads through MiXCR, listing each CDR3 protein once. The sample shows 200,000 to 300,000 distinct CDR3 sequences, more than 25% of them seen only once. Source: a blood sample, taken at baseline and around day 120 from a kidney transplant recipient. The receptor was isolated from a male patient aged 25 to 39 who had COVID-19 and was a kidney transplant recipient. Some of the T cells might come from the graft donor. J is TRBJ1-2 and V is TRBV16, with D possibly being TRBD1 (5 bases). Here the CDR3 DNA reads TGTGCCAGCAGCACAGGTATGGTCGTTAGAAAGACCTATGGCTACACCTTC. Its protein is CASSTGMVVRKTYGYTF.